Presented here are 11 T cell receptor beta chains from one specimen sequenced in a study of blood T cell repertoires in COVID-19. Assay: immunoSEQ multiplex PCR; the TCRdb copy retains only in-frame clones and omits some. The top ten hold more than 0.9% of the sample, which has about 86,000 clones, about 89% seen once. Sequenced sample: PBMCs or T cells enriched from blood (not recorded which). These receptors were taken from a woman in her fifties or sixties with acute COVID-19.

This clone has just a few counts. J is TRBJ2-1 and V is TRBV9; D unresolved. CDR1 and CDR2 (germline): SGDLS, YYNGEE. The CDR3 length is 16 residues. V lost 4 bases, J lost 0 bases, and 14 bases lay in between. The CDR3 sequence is CASSFRVVSSYNEQFF. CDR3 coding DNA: TGTGCCAGCAGCTTCCGGGTCGTCAGCTCCTACAATGAGCAGTTCTTC.

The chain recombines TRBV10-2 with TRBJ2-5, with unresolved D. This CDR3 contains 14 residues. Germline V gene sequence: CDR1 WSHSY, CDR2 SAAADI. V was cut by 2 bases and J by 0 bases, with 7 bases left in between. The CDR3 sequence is CASSEKRYQETQYF. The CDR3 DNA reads TGCGCCAGCAGTGAGAAGAGATACCAAGAGACCCAGTACTTC.

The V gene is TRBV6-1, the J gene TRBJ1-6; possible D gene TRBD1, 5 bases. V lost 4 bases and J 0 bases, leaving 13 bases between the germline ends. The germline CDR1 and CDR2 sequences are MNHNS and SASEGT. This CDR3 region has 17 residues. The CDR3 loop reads CASSGSTASSYNSPLHF. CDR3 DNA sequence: TGTGCCAGCAGTGGGTCGACAGCGAGCTCCTATAATTCACCCCTCCACTTT.

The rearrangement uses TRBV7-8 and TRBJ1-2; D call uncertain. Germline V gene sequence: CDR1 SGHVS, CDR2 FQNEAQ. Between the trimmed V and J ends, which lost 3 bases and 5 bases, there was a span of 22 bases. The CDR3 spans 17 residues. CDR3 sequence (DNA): TGTGCCAGCAGCTTTGGAGGAGGGCTGGTACCGCTATATGGCTACACCTTC. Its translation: CASSFGGGLVPLYGYTF.

This chain's CDR3 is CASSQDRRFPTDTQYF. CDR3 in DNA: TGCGCCAGCAGCCAAGATCGGAGATTCCCCACAGATACGCAGTATTTT. The chain employs TRBV4-1 and TRBJ2-3, with unresolved D. Trimming stripped 0 bases from V and 2 bases from J, with 12 bases between. There are 16 residues in the CDR3. Germline loops: CDR1 MGHRA, CDR2 YSYEKL.

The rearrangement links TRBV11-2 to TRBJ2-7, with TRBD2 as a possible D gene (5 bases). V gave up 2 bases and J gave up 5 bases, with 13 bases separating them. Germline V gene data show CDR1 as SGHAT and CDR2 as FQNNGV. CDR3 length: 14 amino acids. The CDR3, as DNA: TGTGCCAGCAGCTTATGGAGGATGGGTAACGAGCAGTACTTC. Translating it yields CASSLWRMGNEQYF.

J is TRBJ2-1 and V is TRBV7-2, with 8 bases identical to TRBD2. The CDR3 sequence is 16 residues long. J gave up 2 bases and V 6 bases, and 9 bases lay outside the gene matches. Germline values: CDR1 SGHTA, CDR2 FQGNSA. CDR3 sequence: CASSTQSGRAYNEQFF. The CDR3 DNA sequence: TGTGCCAGCAGTACGCAAAGCGGGAGAGCCTACAATGAGCAGTTCTTC.

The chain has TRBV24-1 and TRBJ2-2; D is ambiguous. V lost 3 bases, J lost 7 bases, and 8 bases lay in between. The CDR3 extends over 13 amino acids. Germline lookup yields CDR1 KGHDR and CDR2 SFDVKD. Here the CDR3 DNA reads TGTGCCACCAGTGATCTAAACTTCGGGGAGCTGTTTTTT. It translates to CATSDLNFGELFF.

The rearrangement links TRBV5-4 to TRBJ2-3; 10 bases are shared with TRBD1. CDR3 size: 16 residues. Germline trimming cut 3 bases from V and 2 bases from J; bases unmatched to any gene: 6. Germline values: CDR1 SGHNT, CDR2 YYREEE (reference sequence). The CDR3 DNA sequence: TGTGCCAGCAGCTGGAGGACAGGGGGGCTCACAGATACGCAGTATTTT. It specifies CASSWRTGGLTDTQYF.

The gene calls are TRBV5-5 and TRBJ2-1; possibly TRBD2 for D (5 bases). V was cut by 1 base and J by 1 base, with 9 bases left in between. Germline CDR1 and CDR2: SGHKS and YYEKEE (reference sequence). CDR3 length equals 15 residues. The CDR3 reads CASSLLRESYNEQFF. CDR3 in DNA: TGTGCCAGCAGCTTGTTACGGGAATCCTACAATGAGCAGTTCTTC.

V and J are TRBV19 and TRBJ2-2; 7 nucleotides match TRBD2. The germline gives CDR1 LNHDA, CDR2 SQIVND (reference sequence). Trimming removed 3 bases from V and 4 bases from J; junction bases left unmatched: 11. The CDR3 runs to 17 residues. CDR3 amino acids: CASSIGSGTGSTGELFF. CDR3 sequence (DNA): TGTGCCAGTAGTATCGGCAGCGGGACCGGGAGCACCGGGGAGCTGTTTTTT. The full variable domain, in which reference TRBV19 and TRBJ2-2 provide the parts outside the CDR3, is DGGITQSPKYLFRKEGQNVTLSCEQNLNHDAMYWYRQDPGQGLRLIYYSQIVNDFQKGDIAEGYSVSREKKESFPLTVTSAQKNPTAFYLCASSIGSGTGSTGELFFGEGSRLTVL.